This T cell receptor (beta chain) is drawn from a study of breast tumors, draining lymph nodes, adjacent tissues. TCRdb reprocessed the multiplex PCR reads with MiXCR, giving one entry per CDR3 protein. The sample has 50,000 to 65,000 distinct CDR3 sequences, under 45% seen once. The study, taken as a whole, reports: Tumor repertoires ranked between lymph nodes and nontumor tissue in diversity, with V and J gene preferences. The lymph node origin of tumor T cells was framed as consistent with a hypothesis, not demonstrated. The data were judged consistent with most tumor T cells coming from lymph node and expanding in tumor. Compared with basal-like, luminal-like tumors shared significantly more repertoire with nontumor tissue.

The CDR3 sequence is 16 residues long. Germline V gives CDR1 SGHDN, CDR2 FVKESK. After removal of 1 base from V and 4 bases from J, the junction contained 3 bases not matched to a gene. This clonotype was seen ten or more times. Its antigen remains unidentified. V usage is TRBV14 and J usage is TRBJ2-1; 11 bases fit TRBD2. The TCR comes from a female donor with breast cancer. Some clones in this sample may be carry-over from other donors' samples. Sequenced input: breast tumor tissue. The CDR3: CASSQGLAGFYNEQFF. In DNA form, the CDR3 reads TGTGCCAGCAGCCAAGGACTAGCGGGATTTTACAATGAGCAGTTCTTC.